A single sample gave rise to the 10 T cell receptor beta chains below, sequenced in a study of blood T cell repertoires in COVID-19. The method was immunoSEQ multiplex PCR; TCRdb's version includes in-frame clones alone and lacks a portion of them. This sample has around 56,000 clones, with about 84% found just once. The sequenced sample was peripheral blood. All receptors derive from a man aged 55 to 70 with acute or convalescent COVID-19.

The chain combines TRBV14 with TRBJ2-3, with TRBD2 as a possible D gene (5 bases). Trimming removed 0 bases from V and 2 bases from J, with 12 bases in between. The germline gives CDR1 SGHDN, CDR2 FVKESK. CDR3 length equals 16 residues. For the CDR3, the DNA is TGTGCCAGCAGCCAAGATCGGGGATCATTCACAGATACGCAGTATTTT. It translates to CASSQDRGSFTDTQYF.

The rearrangement uses TRBV19 and TRBJ1-2; D gene uncertain. The CDR3 runs 17 residues. The germline gives CDR1 LNHDA, CDR2 SQIVND (reference sequence). Trimming pared 5 bases from V and 2 bases from J, leaving 21 bases between. CDR3 region: CASSPTSRGIGNYGYTF. The CDR3 DNA reads as TGTGCCAGTAGTCCTACCTCTCGGGGAATAGGGAACTATGGCTACACCTTC. The full variable domain, in which reference TRBV19 and TRBJ1-2 provide the parts outside the CDR3, is DGGITQSPKYLFRKEGQNVTLSCEQNLNHDAMYWYRQDPGQGLRLIYYSQIVNDFQKGDIAEGYSVSREKKESFPLTVTSAQKNPTAFYLCASSPTSRGIGNYGYTFGSGTRLTVV.

The sample holds one count of this clone. The chain recombines TRBV7-6 with TRBJ2-5; 7 nucleotides align to TRBD1. This CDR3 has 15 residues. Germline V gene lookup returns CDR1 SGHVS and CDR2 FNYEAQ. Trimming removed 5 bases from V and 7 bases from J; junction bases left unmatched: 13. DNA of the CDR3: TGTGCCAGCAGCGCACCACCCGGGACAGCAGTGACCCAGTACTTC. It specifies CASSAPPGTAVTQYF.

The table lists this clone with a few counts. V usage is TRBV3-1 (or the pseudogene TRBV3-2) and J usage is TRBJ1-6, with D unresolved. CDR1 LGHDT and CDR2 YNNKEL come from the germline V gene (reference sequence). CDR3 length: 15 amino acids. The V end lost 2 bases, the J end lost 4 bases, and 9 bases lay between the germline ends. Written as DNA, the CDR3 is TGTGCCAGCAGCCAACTCGGGATTTATAATTCACCCCTCCACTTT. Translated: CASSQLGIYNSPLHF.

V and J are TRBV6-1 and TRBJ2-3; 10 bases align to TRBD1. The CDR3 is made up of 18 amino acids. Trimming cost V 0 bases and J 1 base; bases outside gene matches: 7. Per germline, CDR1 MNHNS and CDR2 SASEGT. CDR3 coding DNA: TGTGCCAGCAGTGAAGCCACATTCGGGACAGGGGGCACAGATACGCAGTATTTT. Amino acids: CASSEATFGTGGTDTQYF.

The chain is built from TRBV6-5 and TRBJ1-3; D unresolved. The CDR3 extends over 13 amino acids. The V and J ends lost 7 bases and 0 bases respectively, with 7 bases between them. Germline V gives CDR1 MNHEY, CDR2 SVGAGI. The CDR3 loop is CASKRVSGNTIYF. The CDR3 coding sequence is TGTGCCAGCAAGCGGGTCTCTGGAAACACCATATATTTT.

This chain links TRBV19 with TRBJ1-4; no reliable D call. Looked up from germline, CDR1 is LNHDA and CDR2 is SQIVND (reference sequence). The CDR3 contains 12 residues. V was pared by 5 bases and J by 2 bases, with 3 bases between. The CDR3 coding sequence is TGTGCCAGTAGTCCTACTAATGAAAAACTGTTTTTT. As protein: CASSPTNEKLFF.

The rearrangement links TRBV30 to TRBJ1-3, with D uncertain. The CDR3 contains 12 residues. CDR1 GTSNPN and CDR2 SVGIG come from the germline V gene (reference sequence). The V and J ends lost 6 bases and 3 bases respectively, with 9 bases between them. CDR3 in DNA: TGTGCCTGCCCCAAACTTGGAAACACCATATATTTT. This gives the protein CACPKLGNTIYF.

This clone has a single count. The chain links TRBV4-2 to TRBJ2-7, with D unclear. The CDR3 runs 14 residues. Trimming took 1 base from V and 3 from J, leaving 10 bases between them. Germline loops: CDR1 LGHNA, CDR2 YNFKEQ. The CDR3 sequence: CASSQAGNVYEQYF. In DNA form, the CDR3 reads TGTGCCAGCAGCCAAGCAGGAAATGTCTACGAGCAGTACTTC.

The DNA of the CDR3 is TGTGCCAGCCTGGCAGGCCGCACAGATACGCAGTATTTT. Amino acid sequence: CASLAGRTDTQYF. J is TRBJ2-3 and V is TRBV6-6, with D hard to call. The V gene lost 8 bases and the J gene lost 1 base, with 10 bases spanning the gap. The CDR3 is 13 amino acids. Germline assignment: CDR1 MNHNY and CDR2 SVGAGI (reference sequence).